A selection of T cell receptor beta chains follows, all from one sample in a study of T cells in Graves' hyperthyroidism and ophthalmopathy. TCRdb reanalysed the multiplex PCR reads using MiXCR and keeps one entry per CDR3 protein. The data contain around 390,000 distinct CDR3 sequences, about 14% of them singletons. Sequencing was performed on blood. These receptors all come from a woman in her thirties with Graves' ophthalmopathy. The CDR3 runs from the conserved cysteine through the conserved F or W. The D gene is left open where the match is weak. Clone size is given for some rows only: seen once, a few or many times, or a class if the clone is expanded.

size,V,J,D,CDR3,DNA
-,TRBV25-1,TRBJ2-7,-,CASSEEGGRAIDEQYF,TGTGCCAGCAGTGAAGAGGGGGGGAGGGCGATCGACGAGCAGTACTTC
many,TRBV30,TRBJ1-1,TRBD1,CAWSTFGTGKTEAFF,TGTGCCTGGAGTACCTTCGGGACAGGGAAAACTGAAGCTTTCTTT
many,TRBV28,TRBJ1-1,-,CASSVPGGSRQAFF,TGTGCCAGCAGTGTACCGGGAGGCAGCCGACAAGCTTTCTTT
many,TRBV6-1,TRBJ2-1,-,CASSHYRGIYNEQFF,TGTGCCAGCAGTCACTATAGGGGTATATACAATGAGCAGTTCTTC
many,TRBV28,TRBJ2-1,TRBD1,CASRSARGPYNEQFF,TGTGCCAGCAGGAGCGCTAGGGGGCCCTACAATGAGCAGTTCTTC
-,TRBV9,TRBJ1-2,-,CASSPRRGDGYTF,TGTGCCAGCAGCCCCCGCCGGGGGGATGGCTACACCTTC
many,TRBV20-1,TRBJ1-5,-,CSARGVGNQPQHF,TGCAGTGCTAGAGGGGTCGGCAATCAGCCCCAGCATTTT
-,TRBV28,TRBJ2-7,TRBD2,CASSAPSGRPYEQYF,TGTGCCAGCAGTGCCCCTAGCGGGAGACCCTACGAGCAGTACTTC
many,TRBV28,TRBJ1-5,-,CASSLVGRGHQPQHF,TGTGCCAGCAGTTTGGTGGGACGGGGGCATCAGCCCCAGCATTTT
-,TRBV7-3,TRBJ2-6,-,CASSLIAQGTGANVLTF,TGTGCCAGCAGCCTGATCGCTCAGGGAACAGGGGCCAACGTCCTGACTTTC
few,TRBV29-1,TRBJ1-2,-,CSVEVRSNGYTF,TGCAGCGTTGAAGTCAGGTCCAATGGCTACACCTTC
many,TRBV20-1,TRBJ2-1,-,CSAPTPLQVRHRDNEQFF,TGCAGTGCTCCCACACCATTACAGGTCCGTCATCGAGACAATGAGCAGTTCTTC
-,TRBV13,TRBJ2-5,TRBD1,CASSDTGGAETQYF,TGTGCCAGCAGTGATACAGGGGGCGCGGAGACCCAGTACTTC
many,TRBV20-1,TRBJ2-7,-,CSASGESTYEQYF,TGCAGTGCCAGCGGCGAGAGTACCTACGAGCAGTACTTC
many,TRBV7-2,TRBJ2-1,TRBD2,CASSLASGGSEQFF,TGTGCCAGCAGCTTAGCGAGCGGGGGCAGTGAGCAGTTCTTC
many,TRBV9,TRBJ2-1,-,CASSVGDKVWNEQFF,TGTGCCAGCAGCGTAGGAGACAAGGTATGGAATGAGCAGTTCTTC
few,TRBV5-1,TRBJ1-1,-,CASSPLMSPNTEAFF,TGCGCCAGCAGCCCCCTCATGAGTCCGAACACTGAAGCTTTCTTT
many,TRBV18,TRBJ2-5,TRBD2,CASSISGANQETQYF,TGTGCCAGCTCAATCAGCGGGGCGAACCAAGAGACCCAGTACTTC
-,TRBV2,TRBJ2-2,-,CASSDPVVRGTGELFF,TGTGCCAGCAGTGACCCCGTCGTCCGAGGCACCGGGGAGCTGTTTTTT
-,TRBV28,TRBJ1-4,TRBD1,CASGFYRGSTNEKLFF,TGTGCCAGCGGTTTTTACAGGGGATCGACTAATGAAAAACTGTTTTTT
many,TRBV7-2,TRBJ2-7,TRBD2,CASSRTREAAEQYF,TGTGCCAGCAGCCGGACTAGAGAGGCCGCCGAGCAGTACTTC
many,TRBV28,TRBJ2-7,-,CASSVPRPPRNEYF,TGTGCCAGCAGTGTTCCCCGCCCACCGAGGAATGAGTACTTC
many,TRBV27,TRBJ2-3,-,CASSSLIGTDTQYF,TGTGCCAGCAGCTCCCTCATAGGCACAGATACGCAGTATTTT
-,TRBV7-2,TRBJ1-6,-,CASSPTSQGSSPLHF,TGTGCCAGCAGCCCCACAAGCCAGGGATCTTCACCCCTCCACTTT
-,TRBV7-8,TRBJ2-5,TRBD1,CASSIIQGETQYF,TGTGCCAGCAGCATCATACAGGGGGAGACCCAGTACTTC
many,TRBV2,TRBJ1-6,-,CASSLQGWNSPLHF,TGTGCCAGCAGTTTACAGGGTTGGAATTCACCCCTCCACTTT
many,TRBV11-2,TRBJ2-4,-,CASSLSKNIQYF,TGTGCCAGCAGCTTGAGCAAAAACATTCAGTACTTC
many,TRBV7-8,TRBJ1-6,TRBD1,CASSPDRGYNSPLHF,TGTGCCAGCAGCCCAGACAGGGGCTATAATTCACCCCTCCACTTT
-,TRBV24-1,TRBJ2-5,TRBD1,CATSGQTGGVETQYF,TGTGCCACCAGTGGACAGACAGGGGGAGTGGAGACCCAGTACTTC
-,TRBV5-6,TRBJ1-5,-,CASTSENRQAKKGNQPQHF,TGTGCCAGCACCTCGGAAAATCGACAGGCCAAGAAGGGCAATCAGCCCCAGCATTTT
few,TRBV6-5,TRBJ2-5,-,CASSYQGGPQETQYF,TGTGCCAGCAGTTACCAAGGGGGGCCCCAAGAGACCCAGTACTTC
-,TRBV5-1,TRBJ2-7,TRBD1,CASSLERGQKTYEQYF,TGCGCCAGCAGCTTGGAACGGGGACAGAAGACCTACGAGCAGTACTTC
many,TRBV2,TRBJ1-2,-,CASTDRTYGYTF,TGTGCCAGCACCGACAGAACATATGGCTACACCTTC
many,TRBV6-1,TRBJ1-6,-,CASSEASLGGKNSPLHF,TGTGCCAGCAGTGAAGCCTCGTTAGGAGGGAAGAATTCACCCCTCCACTTT
many,TRBV12-3/TRBV12-4,TRBJ1-3,-,CASSFEGRDGNTIYF,TGTGCCAGCAGTTTTGAGGGCAGGGACGGAAACACCATATATTTT